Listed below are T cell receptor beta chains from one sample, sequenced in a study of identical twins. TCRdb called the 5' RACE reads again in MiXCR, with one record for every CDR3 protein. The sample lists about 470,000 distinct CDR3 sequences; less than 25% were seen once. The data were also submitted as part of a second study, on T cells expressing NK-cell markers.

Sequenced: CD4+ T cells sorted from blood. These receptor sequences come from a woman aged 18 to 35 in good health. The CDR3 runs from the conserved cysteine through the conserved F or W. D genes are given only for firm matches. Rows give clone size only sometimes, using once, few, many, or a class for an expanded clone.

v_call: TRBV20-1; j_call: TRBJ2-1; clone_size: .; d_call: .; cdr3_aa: CSARNPGADEQFF; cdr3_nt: TGCAGTGCTCGGAACCCAGGGGCCGATGAGCAGTTCTTC
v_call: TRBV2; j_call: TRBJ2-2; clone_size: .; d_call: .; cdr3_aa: CATAATGELFF; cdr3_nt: TGTGCCACAGCGGCCACCGGGGAGCTGTTTTTT
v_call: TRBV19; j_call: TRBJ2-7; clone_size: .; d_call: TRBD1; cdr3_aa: CASTDRGGNYEQYF; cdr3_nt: TGTGCCAGTACTGACAGGGGTGGGAACTACGAGCAGTACTTC
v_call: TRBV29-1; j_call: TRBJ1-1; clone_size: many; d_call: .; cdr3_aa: CSGERTNTEAFF; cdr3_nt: TGCAGCGGAGAGCGGACGAACACTGAAGCTTTCTTT
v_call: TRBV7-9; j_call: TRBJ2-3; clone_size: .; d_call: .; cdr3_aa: CASSLRSVPTDTQYF; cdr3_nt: TGTGCCAGCAGCTTGAGATCGGTTCCCACAGATACGCAGTATTTT
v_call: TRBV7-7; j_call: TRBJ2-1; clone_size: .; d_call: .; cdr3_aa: CASSPLPRESEQFF; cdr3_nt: TGTGCCAGCAGCCCCCTCCCCCGGGAGAGTGAGCAGTTCTTC
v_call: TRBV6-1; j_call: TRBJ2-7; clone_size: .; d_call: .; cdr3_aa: CASSPRYGLSYEQYF; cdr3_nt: TGTGCCAGCAGTCCCCGCTATGGCCTCTCCTACGAGCAGTACTTC
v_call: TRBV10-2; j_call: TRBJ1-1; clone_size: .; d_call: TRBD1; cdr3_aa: CASSQIRGADTEAFF; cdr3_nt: TGCGCCAGCAGTCAAATCAGGGGGGCCGACACTGAAGCTTTCTTT
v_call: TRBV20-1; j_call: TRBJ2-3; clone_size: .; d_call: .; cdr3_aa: CSASGPIGSRDTQYF; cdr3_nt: TGCAGTGCTAGTGGCCCAATCGGGAGCAGGGATACGCAGTATTTT
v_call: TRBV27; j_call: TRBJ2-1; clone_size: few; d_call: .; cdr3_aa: CASSLYHNEQFF; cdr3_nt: TGTGCCAGCAGTTTATACCACAATGAGCAGTTCTTC
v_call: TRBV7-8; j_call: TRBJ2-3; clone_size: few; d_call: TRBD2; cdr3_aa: CASSYPAGDTDTQYF; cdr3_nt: TGTGCCAGCAGCTATCCGGCGGGAGACACAGATACGCAGTATTTT
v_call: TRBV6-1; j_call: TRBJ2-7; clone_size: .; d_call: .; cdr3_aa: CASIRERSYEQYF; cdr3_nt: TGTGCCAGCATCCGGGAGCGGTCCTACGAGCAGTACTTC
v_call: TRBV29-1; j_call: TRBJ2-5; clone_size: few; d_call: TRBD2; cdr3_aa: CSVLPSSGVQETQYF; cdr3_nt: TGCAGCGTTCTTCCCTCTAGCGGGGTACAAGAGACCCAGTACTTC
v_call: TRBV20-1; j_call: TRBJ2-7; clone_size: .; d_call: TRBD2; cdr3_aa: CSAVAGTFYEQYF; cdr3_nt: TGCAGTGCTGTAGCGGGCACCTTCTACGAGCAGTACTTC
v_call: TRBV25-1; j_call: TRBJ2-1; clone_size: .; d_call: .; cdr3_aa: CASSHPGTHEQFF; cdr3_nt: TGTGCCAGCAGTCATCCCGGTACCCATGAGCAGTTCTTC
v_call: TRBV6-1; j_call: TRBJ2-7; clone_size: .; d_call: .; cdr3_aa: CASSKYRRASSYEQYF; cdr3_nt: TGTGCCAGCAGTAAATACAGGAGGGCGTCCTCCTACGAGCAGTACTTC
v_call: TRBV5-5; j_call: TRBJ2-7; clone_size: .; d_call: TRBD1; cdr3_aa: CASRPAGTGVHEQYF; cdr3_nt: TGTGCCAGCAGACCTGCCGGGACAGGGGTCCACGAGCAGTACTTC
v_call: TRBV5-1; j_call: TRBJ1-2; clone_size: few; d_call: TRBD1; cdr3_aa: CASSLTGDSNYGYTF; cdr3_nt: TGCGCCAGCAGCTTGACAGGGGATTCTAACTATGGCTACACCTTC
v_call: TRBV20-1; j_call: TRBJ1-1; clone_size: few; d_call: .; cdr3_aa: CSALAGQNTEAFF; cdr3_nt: TGCAGTGCTCTAGCGGGACAGAACACTGAAGCTTTCTTT
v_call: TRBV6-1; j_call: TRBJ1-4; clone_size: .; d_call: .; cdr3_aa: CASARTVNEKLFF; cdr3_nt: TGTGCCAGCGCGCGGACAGTGAATGAAAAACTGTTTTTT
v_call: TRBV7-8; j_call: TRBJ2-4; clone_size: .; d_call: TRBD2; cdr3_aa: CASSLAPGLAFAKNIQYF; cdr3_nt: TGTGCCAGCAGCTTAGCCCCGGGACTAGCGTTTGCCAAAAACATTCAGTACTTC
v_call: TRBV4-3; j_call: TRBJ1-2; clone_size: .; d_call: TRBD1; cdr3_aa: CASSLDLRDRVFGYTF; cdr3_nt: TGCGCCAGCAGCCTAGATTTGAGGGACAGGGTTTTCGGCTACACCTTC
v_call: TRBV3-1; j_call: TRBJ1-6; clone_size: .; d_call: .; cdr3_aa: CASSQDSDKLHF; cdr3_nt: TGTGCCAGCAGCCAAGATTCGGATAAACTCCACTTT
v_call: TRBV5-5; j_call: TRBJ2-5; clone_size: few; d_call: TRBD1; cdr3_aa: CASSPGQAGETQYF; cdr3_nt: TGTGCCAGCAGCCCAGGACAGGCCGGAGAGACCCAGTACTTC
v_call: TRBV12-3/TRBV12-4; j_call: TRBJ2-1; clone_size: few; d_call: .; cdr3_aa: CASSPRGEAGEQFF; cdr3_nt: TGTGCCAGCAGTCCCCGCGGGGAAGCTGGTGAGCAGTTCTTC
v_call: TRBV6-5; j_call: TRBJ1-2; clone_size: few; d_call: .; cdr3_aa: CASIKPGKGYTF; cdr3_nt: TGTGCCAGCATTAAACCCGGGAAAGGCTACACCTTC
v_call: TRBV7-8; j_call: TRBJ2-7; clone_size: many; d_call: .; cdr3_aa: CASSPHGAAVSYEQYF; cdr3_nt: TGTGCCAGCAGCCCCCACGGGGCAGCGGTCTCCTACGAGCAGTACTTC
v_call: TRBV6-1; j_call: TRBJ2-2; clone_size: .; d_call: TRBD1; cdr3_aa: CASSPQQGGTGELFF; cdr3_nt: TGTGCCAGCAGTCCGCAACAGGGGGGCACCGGGGAGCTGTTTTTT
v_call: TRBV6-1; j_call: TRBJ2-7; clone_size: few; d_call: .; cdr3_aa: CASRGAGRYEQYF; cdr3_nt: TGTGCCAGCAGGGGCGCTGGGCGTTACGAGCAGTACTTC
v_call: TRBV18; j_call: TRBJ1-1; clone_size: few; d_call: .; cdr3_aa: CASSEDENTEAFF; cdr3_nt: TGTGCCAGCTCGGAGGACGAGAACACTGAAGCTTTCTTT
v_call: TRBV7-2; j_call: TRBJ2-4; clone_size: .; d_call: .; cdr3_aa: CASSGGRGAKNIQYF; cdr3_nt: TGTGCCAGCAGCGGGGGGAGGGGGGCCAAAAACATTCAGTACTTC
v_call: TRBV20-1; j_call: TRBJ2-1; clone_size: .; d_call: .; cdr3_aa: CSAPLVAYNEQFF; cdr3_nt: TGCAGTGCTCCCCTGGTGGCCTACAATGAGCAGTTCTTC
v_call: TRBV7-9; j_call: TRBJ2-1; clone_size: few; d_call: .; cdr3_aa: CASSLMAGHSYNEQFF; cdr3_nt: TGTGCCAGCAGCTTAATGGCAGGTCACTCCTACAATGAGCAGTTCTTC
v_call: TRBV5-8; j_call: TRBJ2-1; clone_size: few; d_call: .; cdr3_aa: CASSLGGSLSYNEQFF; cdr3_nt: TGTGCCAGCAGCTTGGGTGGCTCACTCTCCTACAATGAGCAGTTCTTC
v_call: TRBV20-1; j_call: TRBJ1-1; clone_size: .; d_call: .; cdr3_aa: CSASRGDTEAFF; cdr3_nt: TGCAGTGCTAGCCGAGGGGACACTGAAGCTTTCTTT
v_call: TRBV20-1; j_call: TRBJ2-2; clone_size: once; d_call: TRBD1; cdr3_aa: CSASTGGNTGELFF; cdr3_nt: TGCAGTGCTTCGACAGGGGGAAACACCGGGGAGCTGTTTTTT
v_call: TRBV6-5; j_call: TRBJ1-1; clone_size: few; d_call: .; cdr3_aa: CASSYSFTFNTEAFF; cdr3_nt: TGTGCCAGCAGTTACTCATTCACATTCAACACTGAAGCTTTCTTT
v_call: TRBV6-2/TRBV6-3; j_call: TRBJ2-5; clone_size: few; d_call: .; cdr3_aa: CASSYRLTRGSVETQYF; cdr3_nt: TGTGCCAGCAGTTACCGCTTGACTAGAGGGAGTGTAGAGACCCAGTACTTC
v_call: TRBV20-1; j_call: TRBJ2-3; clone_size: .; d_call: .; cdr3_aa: CSALRTQYF; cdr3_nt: TGCAGTGCTCTGCGAACGCAGTATTTT
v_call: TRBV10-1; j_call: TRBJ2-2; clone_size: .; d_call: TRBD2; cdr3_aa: CASSDGLAGVTRRTGELFF; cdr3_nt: TGCGCCAGCAGTGACGGACTAGCGGGGGTTACAAGACGGACCGGGGAGCTGTTTTTT
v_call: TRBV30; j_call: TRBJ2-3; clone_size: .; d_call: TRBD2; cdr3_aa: CAWSTFDPLAGRRDTQYF; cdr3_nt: TGTGCCTGGTCTACCTTTGATCCGCTAGCGGGTAGGAGAGATACGCAGTATTTT
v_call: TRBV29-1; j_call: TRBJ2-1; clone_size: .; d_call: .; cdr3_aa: CSAEGSFRYNEQFF; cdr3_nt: TGCAGCGCCGAAGGTAGTTTCCGATACAATGAGCAGTTCTTC
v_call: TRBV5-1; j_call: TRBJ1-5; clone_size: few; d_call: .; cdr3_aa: CASSPDGGYQPQHF; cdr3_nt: TGCGCCAGCAGTCCGGACGGGGGGTACCAGCCCCAGCATTTT
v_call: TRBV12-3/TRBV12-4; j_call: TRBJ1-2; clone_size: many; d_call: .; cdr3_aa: CASSSDSFYGYTF; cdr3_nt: TGTGCCAGCAGCTCCGACAGCTTCTATGGCTACACCTTC
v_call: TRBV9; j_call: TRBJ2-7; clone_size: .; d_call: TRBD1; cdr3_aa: CASSVEVTGYNEQYF; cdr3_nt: TGTGCCAGCAGCGTAGAGGTGACAGGGTACAACGAGCAGTACTTC
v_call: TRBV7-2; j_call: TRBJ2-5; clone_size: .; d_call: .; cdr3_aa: CASGWGSRETQYF; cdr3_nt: TGTGCCAGTGGGTGGGGGTCGAGAGAGACCCAGTACTTC
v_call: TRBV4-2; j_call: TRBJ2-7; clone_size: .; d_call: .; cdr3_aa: CASSQEEGSGGREQYF; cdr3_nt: TGTGCCAGCAGCCAAGAGGAGGGCTCAGGGGGACGCGAGCAGTACTTC
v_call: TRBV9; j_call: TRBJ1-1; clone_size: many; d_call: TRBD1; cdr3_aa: CASSPNLPGGTEAFF; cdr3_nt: TGTGCCAGCAGCCCCAATCTCCCAGGGGGGACTGAAGCTTTCTTT
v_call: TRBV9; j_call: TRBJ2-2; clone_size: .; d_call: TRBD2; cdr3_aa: CASSVMSGSFSGELFF; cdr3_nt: TGTGCCAGCAGCGTAATGAGCGGGAGCTTTTCCGGGGAGCTGTTTTTT
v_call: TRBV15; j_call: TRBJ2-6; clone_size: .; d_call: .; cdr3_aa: CATSRAAGAGANVLTF; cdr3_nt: TGTGCCACCAGCAGGGCTGCCGGAGCTGGGGCCAACGTCCTGACTTTC
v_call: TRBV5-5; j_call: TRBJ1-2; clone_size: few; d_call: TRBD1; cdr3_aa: CASSLEDRGRSGYTF; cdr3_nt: TGTGCCAGCAGCTTGGAGGACAGGGGACGGAGTGGCTACACCTTC
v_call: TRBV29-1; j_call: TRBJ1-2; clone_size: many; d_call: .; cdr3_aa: CSVEDPFDGYGYTF; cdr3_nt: TGCAGCGTTGAAGACCCCTTCGACGGCTATGGCTACACCTTC
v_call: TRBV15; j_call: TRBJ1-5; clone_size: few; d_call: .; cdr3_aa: CATREGVNQPQHF; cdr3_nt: TGTGCCACCAGGGAAGGGGTGAATCAGCCCCAGCATTTT
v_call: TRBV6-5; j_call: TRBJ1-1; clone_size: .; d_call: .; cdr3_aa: CASSYGRIRAMNTEAFF; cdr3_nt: TGTGCCAGCAGTTACGGCAGGATCCGGGCCATGAACACTGAAGCTTTCTTT
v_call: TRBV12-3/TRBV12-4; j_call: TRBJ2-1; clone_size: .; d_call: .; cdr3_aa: CASSFRVLNEQFF; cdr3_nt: TGTGCCAGCAGTTTTAGGGTTTTGAATGAGCAGTTCTTC
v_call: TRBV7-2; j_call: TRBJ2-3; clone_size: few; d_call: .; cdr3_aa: CASSLRRASETDTQYF; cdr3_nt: TGTGCCAGCAGCTTAAGGAGGGCTAGCGAAACAGATACGCAGTATTTT
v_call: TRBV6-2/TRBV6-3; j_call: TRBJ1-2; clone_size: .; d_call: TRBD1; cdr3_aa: CASSSEPGQLNYGYTF; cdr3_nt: TGTGCCAGCAGTTCCGAACCGGGACAGTTAAACTATGGCTACACCTTC
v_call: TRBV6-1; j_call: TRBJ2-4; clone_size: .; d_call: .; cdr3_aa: CASIGWDSGVAKNIQYF; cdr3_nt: TGTGCCAGCATTGGATGGGACTCAGGGGTAGCCAAAAACATTCAGTACTTC